This TCR beta chain was profiled in a study of T cell responses to AZD1222 COVID-19 vaccine. As to this clone: Its target is unknown.

Profiling relied on immunoSEQ multiplex PCR, and the TCRdb table lists in-frame clones only, not all of them. The profile covers around 130,000 clones, with over 90% appearing a single time and roughly 0.9% taken by the ten largest. Study-wide results and limits: The donor group comprised mostly white British people and more females; the analysis possibly underestimated clonal diversity. Along spike, vaccine-associated CD4 TCRs were found throughout, with dominance at 160-218 and 743-854. Repertoire samples came only from after the peak T cell response.

The TCR sequence derives from an adult in good health. The material was peripheral blood, obtained on day 0 of AZD1222 vaccination.

The CDR3 here is CATSRDRTANTEAFF. CDR3 bases: TGTGCCACCAGCAGAGATAGGACAGCTAACACTGAAGCTTTCTTT. V is TRBV15 and J is TRBJ1-1, with D possibly being TRBD1 (6 bases). The CDR3 length is 15 residues. CDR1 is LNHNV and CDR2 is YYDKDF in the germline V gene (reference sequence). Trimming shortened V by 0 bases and J by 2 bases, and 10 bases separated the two germline ends.